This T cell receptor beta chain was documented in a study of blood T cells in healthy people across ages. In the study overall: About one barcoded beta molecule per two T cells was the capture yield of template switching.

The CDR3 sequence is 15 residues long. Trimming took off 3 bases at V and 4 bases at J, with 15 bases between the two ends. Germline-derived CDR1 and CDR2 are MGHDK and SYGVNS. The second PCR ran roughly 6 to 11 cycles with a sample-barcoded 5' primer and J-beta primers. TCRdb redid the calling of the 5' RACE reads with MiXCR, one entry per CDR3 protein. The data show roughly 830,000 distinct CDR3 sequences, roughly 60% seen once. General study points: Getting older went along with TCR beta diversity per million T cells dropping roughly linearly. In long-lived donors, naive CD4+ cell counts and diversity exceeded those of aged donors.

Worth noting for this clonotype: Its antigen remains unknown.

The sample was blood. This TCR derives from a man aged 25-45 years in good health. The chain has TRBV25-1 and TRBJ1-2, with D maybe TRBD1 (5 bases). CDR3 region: CASSESGRGFYGYTF. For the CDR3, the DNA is TGTGCCAGCAGTGAGTCGGGACGGGGGTTCTATGGCTACACCTTC.